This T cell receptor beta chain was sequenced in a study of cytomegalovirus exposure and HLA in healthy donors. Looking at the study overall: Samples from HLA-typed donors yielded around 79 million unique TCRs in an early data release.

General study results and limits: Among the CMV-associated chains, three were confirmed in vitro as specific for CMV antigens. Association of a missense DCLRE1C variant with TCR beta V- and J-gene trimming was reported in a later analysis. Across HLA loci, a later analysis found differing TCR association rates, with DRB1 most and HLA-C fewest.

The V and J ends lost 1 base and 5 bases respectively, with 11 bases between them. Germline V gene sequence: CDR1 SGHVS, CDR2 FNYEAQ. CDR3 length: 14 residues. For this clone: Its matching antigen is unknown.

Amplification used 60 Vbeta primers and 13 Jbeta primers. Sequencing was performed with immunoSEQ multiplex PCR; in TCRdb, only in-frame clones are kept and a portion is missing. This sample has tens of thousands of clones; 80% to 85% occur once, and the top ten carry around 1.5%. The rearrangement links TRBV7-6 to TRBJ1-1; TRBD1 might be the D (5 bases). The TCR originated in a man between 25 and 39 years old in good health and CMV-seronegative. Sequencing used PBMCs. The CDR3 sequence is CASSLEQGNTEAFF. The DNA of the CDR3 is TGTGCCAGCAGCTTAGAGCAGGGTAATACTGAAGCTTTCTTT.